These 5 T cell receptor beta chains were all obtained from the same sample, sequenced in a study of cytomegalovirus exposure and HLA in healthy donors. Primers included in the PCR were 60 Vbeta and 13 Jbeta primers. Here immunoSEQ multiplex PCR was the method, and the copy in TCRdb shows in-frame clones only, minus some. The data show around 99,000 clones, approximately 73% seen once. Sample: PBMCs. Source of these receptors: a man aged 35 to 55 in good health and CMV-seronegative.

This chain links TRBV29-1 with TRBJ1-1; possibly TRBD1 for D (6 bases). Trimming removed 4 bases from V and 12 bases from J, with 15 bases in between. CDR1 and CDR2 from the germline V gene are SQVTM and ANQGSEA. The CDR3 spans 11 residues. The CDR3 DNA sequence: TGCAGCGTTGTAGGACAGTTGGTATCTTTCTTT. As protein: CSVVGQLVSFF.

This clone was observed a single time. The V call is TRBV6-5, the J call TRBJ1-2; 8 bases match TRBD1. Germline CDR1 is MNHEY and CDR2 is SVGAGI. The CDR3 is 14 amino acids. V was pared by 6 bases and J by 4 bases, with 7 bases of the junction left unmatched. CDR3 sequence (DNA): TGTGCCAGCAGCCTCGGACAGGGAACCTATGGCTACACCTTC. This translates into CASSLGQGTYGYTF.

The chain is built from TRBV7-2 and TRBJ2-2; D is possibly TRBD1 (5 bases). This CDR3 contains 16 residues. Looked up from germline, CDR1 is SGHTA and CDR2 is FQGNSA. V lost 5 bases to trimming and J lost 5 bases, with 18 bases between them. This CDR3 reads CASSPDPMGLTGELFF. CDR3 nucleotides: TGTGCCAGCAGCCCAGACCCCATGGGGCTAACCGGGGAGCTGTTTTTT.

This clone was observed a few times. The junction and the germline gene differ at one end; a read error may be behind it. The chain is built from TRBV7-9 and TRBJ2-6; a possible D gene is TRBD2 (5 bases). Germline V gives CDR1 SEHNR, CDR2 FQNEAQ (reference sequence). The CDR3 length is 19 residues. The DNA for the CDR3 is TGTTCCAGCAGCTTAAGGTTGGACGGGGTGGCCTCCGGGGCCAACGTCCTGACTTTC. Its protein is CSSSLRLDGVASGANVLTF.

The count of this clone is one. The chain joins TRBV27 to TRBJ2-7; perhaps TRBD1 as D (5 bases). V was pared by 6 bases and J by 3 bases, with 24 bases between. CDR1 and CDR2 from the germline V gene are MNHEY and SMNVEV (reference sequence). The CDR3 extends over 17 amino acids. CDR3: CASSLLGPQGLGYEQYF. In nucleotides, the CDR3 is TGTGCCAGCAGCCTATTGGGGCCCCAGGGTTTAGGCTACGAGCAGTACTTC.